This TCR beta chain was captured in a study of blood T cell repertoires in COVID-19. About the study: Whether acute or convalescent, the COVID-19 samples came from the United States, Italy and Spain. PBMCs, B-cell-depleted T cells, or T cells were the source of the cDNA or gDNA that made up the material.

In the original workflow: It was from reference gene primer amplification that nucleated cell counts were estimated. Using immunoSEQ multiplex PCR, the repertoire was profiled, and TCRdb retains in-frame clones only, with some absent. That table supplies the V and J calls and clone size; D and trimming were determined from the DNA. The data show around 170,000 clones, about 86% seen once. Losses at the gene ends were 2 bases for V and 6 bases for J; bases not matched to a gene: 4. Germline V gene data show CDR1 as KGHSH and CDR2 as LQKENI. There are 15 residues in the CDR3. Material: peripheral blood. This TCR derives from a man aged 50 or older with active or convalescent COVID-19. The chain recombines TRBV18 with TRBJ1-6, with TRBD1 matching 7 bases. The CDR3 loop is CASSPETGSNSPLHF. For the CDR3, the DNA is TGTGCCAGCTCACCAGAGACAGGGAGTAATTCACCCCTCCACTTT.